This TCR beta chain is drawn from a study of OX40 agonist ivuxolimab in advanced cancers. The overall study: Cancers in dose escalation were hepatocellular, melanoma, renal cell and head and neck. Subjects had a mean age of about 65 years, with a range of roughly 20 to 79; 82.7% were male.

Blood sampling was done at baseline, cycle 4 day 1, and cycle 7 day 1. In the case of this clone: Its antigen remains unidentified.

General observations from the study: Clonal expansion from baseline to week 6 occurred in both CD4+ and CD8+ T cells.

Clones were read by immunoSEQ multiplex PCR, and TCRdb kept only the in-frame ones, dropping some. The data show approximately 130,000 clones, 75% to 95% seen once. Sequencing was performed on CD4+ or CD8+ T cells sorted from blood, taken in a trial of the OX40 agonist ivuxolimab. This TCR came from an adult with an advanced solid tumor such as melanoma, head and neck, liver or kidney cancer.

Here the CDR3 reads CASRHLALTDNEQFF. Here the CDR3 DNA reads TGTGCCAGCAGACACCTAGCTTTAACAGACAATGAGCAGTTCTTC. The chain links TRBV27 to TRBJ2-1, with a possible D match to TRBD2 (5 bases). Germline CDR1 MNHEY, CDR2 SMNVEV (reference sequence). The CDR3 is made up of 15 amino acids. Trimming took off 6 bases at V and 5 bases at J, with 17 bases between the two ends.